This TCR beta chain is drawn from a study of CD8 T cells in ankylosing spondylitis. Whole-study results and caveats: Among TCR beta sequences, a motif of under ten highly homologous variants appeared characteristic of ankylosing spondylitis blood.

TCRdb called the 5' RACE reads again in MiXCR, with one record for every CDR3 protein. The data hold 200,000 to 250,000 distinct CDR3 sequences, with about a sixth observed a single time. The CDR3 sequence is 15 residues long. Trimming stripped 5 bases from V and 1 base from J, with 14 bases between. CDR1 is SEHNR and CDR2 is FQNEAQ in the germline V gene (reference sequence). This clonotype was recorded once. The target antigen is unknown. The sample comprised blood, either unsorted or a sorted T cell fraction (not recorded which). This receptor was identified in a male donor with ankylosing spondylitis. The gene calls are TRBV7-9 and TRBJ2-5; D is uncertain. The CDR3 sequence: CASSPVGPLQETQYF. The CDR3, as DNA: TGTGCCAGCAGCCCAGTAGGGCCTCTCCAAGAGACCCAGTACTTC.